This passage covers 13 T cell receptor beta chains from one sample sequenced in a study of T cell responses to AZD1222 COVID-19 vaccine. Produced via immunoSEQ multiplex PCR; TCRdb's table is partial and in-frame only. Of 150,000 to 200,000 clones listed, approximately 92% are singletons. Sequencing used peripheral blood, obtained on day 0 of AZD1222 vaccination. The receptor set was obtained from an adult in good health.

The chain employs TRBV5-1 and TRBJ2-1, with 8 bases matching TRBD2. The CDR3 runs 16 residues. Germline CDR1 is SGHRS and CDR2 is YFSETQ. The V and J ends lost 2 bases and 0 bases, in that order; junction bases with no gene match: 4. The chain's CDR3 is CASSLSGTSSYNEQFF. As DNA, the CDR3 is TGCGCCAGCAGCTTAAGCGGGACTAGCTCCTACAATGAGCAGTTCTTC.

The V call is TRBV5-1, the J call TRBJ2-2; either TRBD1 or TRBD2 may supply D (5 bases each). The CDR3 loop spans 16 amino acids. Trimming cost V 4 bases and J 5 bases, with 18 bases left between them. Germline CDR1 reads SGHRS; CDR2 reads YFSETQ. CDR3 amino acids: CASSGPGPGGTGELFF. For the CDR3, the DNA is TGCGCCAGCAGCGGACCGGGACCCGGAGGAACCGGGGAGCTGTTTTTT.

The rearrangement links TRBV19 to TRBJ2-3; D might be TRBD1 (6 bases). Germline V gene lookup returns CDR1 LNHDA and CDR2 SQIVND (reference sequence). This CDR3 is built from 15 residues. Trimming took 4 bases from V and 0 from J, leaving 11 bases between them. CDR3 bases: TGTGCCAGTAGTACTGACAGGTTGAGCACAGATACGCAGTATTTT. Translated: CASSTDRLSTDTQYF.

J is TRBJ2-1 and V is TRBV3-1 (or the pseudogene TRBV3-2), with D possibly TRBD2 on 5 matching bases. This CDR3 is built from 14 residues. In germline, CDR1 is LGHDT, CDR2 YNNKEL (reference sequence). V was pared by 7 bases and J by 0 bases, with 10 bases between. CDR3 in amino acids: CASTEGSSYNEQFF. CDR3 nucleotides: TGTGCCAGCACCGAGGGAAGCTCCTACAATGAGCAGTTCTTC.

The chain is built from TRBV5-1 and TRBJ1-4; D is ambiguous. Germline CDR1 reads SGHRS; CDR2 reads YFSETQ. CDR3 size: 15 residues. V lost 3 bases and J lost 1, with 10 bases in between. DNA for the CDR3: TGCGCCAGCAGCTCCGGGCGCCTAACTAATGAAAAACTGTTTTTT. Translated: CASSSGRLTNEKLFF.

The chain uses TRBV19 and TRBJ1-2; weak D call: TRBD1 (5 bases). This CDR3 contains 11 residues. The germline V gene has CDR1 LNHDA and CDR2 SQIVND (reference sequence). CDR3 in DNA: TGTGCGAGCGGGGGGGACTATGGCTACACCTTC. As protein: CASGGDYGYTF. Looking up the rest from reference TRBV19 and TRBJ1-2 gives the full variable domain: DGGITQSPKYLFRKEGQNVTLSCEQNLNHDAMYWYRQDPGQGLRLIYYSQIVNDFQKGDIAEGYSVSREKKESFPLTVTSAQKNPTAFYLCASGGDYGYTFGSGTRLTVV.

The chain uses TRBV27 and TRBJ2-7; no clear D. The CDR3 covers 11 residues. Trimming pared 2 bases from V and 4 bases from J, leaving 3 bases between. Germline CDR1 reads MNHEY; CDR2 reads SMNVEV (reference sequence). CDR3 sequence: CASSLGYEQYF. The CDR3, as DNA: TGTGCCAGCAGTTTAGGTTACGAGCAGTACTTC.

The chain has TRBV3-1 (or the pseudogene TRBV3-2) and TRBJ1-1; TRBD1 aligns across 9 bases. This CDR3 is 16 amino acids long. Germline V lookup: CDR1 LGHDT, CDR2 YNNKEL (reference sequence). Trimming cost V 6 bases and J 4 bases; bases outside gene matches: 12. The CDR3 bases are TGTGCCAGCAGGCACCTGGGACAGGGTTTACGCACTGAAGCTTTCTTT. This codes for CASRHLGQGLRTEAFF.

The chain uses TRBV12-5 and TRBJ2-1, with D uncertain. This CDR3 is 14 amino acids long. V lost 6 bases to trimming and J lost 1 base, with 10 bases between them. Germline CDR1 is LGHNT and CDR2 is FRNRAP. The CDR3 nucleotides are TGTGCTAGTGGGGGCGGAGTATCCTACAATGAGCAGTTCTTC. Translation: CASGGGVSYNEQFF.

The V call is TRBV7-9, the J call TRBJ2-7, with 10 bases matching TRBD1. Germline V gives CDR1 SEHNR, CDR2 FQNEAQ (reference sequence). The V and J ends lost 5 bases and 5 bases, in that order; junction bases with no gene match: 6. This CDR3 contains 14 residues. CDR3 in amino acids: CASSVGTGVHEQYF. The CDR3 DNA reads as TGTGCCAGCAGCGTGGGGACAGGGGTCCACGAGCAGTACTTC.

This clone showed up just once. This chain links TRBV5-1 with TRBJ2-2, with 8 bases lining up with TRBD2. Trimming at V came to 1 base and at J to 6 bases, leaving 5 bases not matched to a gene. Germline lookup yields CDR1 SGHRS and CDR2 YFSETQ. CDR3 length equals 15 residues. CDR3: CASSLRSGSSGELFF. In DNA, the CDR3 is TGCGCCAGCAGCTTGAGAAGCGGGAGCTCCGGGGAGCTGTTTTTT.

V and J are TRBV3-1 (or the pseudogene TRBV3-2) and TRBJ2-7; unclear D gene. The CDR3 sequence is 13 residues long. From germline, CDR1 is LGHDT and CDR2 YNNKEL (reference sequence). The V gene lost 6 bases and the J gene lost 2 bases, with 11 bases spanning the gap. The CDR3 loop reads CASSSTPTYEQYF. The CDR3 region has the DNA TGTGCCAGCAGTTCGACACCTACCTACGAGCAGTACTTC.

This chain connects TRBV18 to TRBJ2-7; unclear D gene. Germline CDR1 reads KGHSH; CDR2 reads LQKENI. This CDR3 is built from 14 residues. V dropped 4 bases and J dropped 0 bases, with 10 bases sitting between them. The CDR3, as DNA: TGTGCCAGCTCACTAGCCGGCAGCTCCTACGAGCAGTACTTC. Translation gives CASSLAGSSYEQYF. Looking up the rest from reference TRBV18 and TRBJ2-7 gives the full variable domain: NAGVMQNPRHLVRRRGQEARLRCSPMKGHSHVYWYRQLPEEGLKFMVYLQKENIIDESGMPKERFSAEFPKEGPSILRIQQVVRGDSAAYFCASSLAGSSYEQYFGPGTRLTVT.